This is a list of T cell receptor beta chains from one sample in a study of control samples from healthy donors and cancer patients. TCRdb's table, derived via immunoSEQ multiplex PCR, lists solely in-frame clones and lacks some. Of 55,000 to 70,000 clones listed, 90% are singletons. The sequencing input was PBMCs. The receptors stem from a man between 60 and 70 years old with colorectal cancer. Each CDR3 is given with its conserved first and last residue. D genes are given only for firm matches. Size is stated for part of the rows, as once, few or many counts, or as a class when the clone is expanded.

J gene: TRBJ1-6
V gene: TRBV5-4
clone size: .
D gene: TRBD1
CDR3 protein: CASSLGGQRSSPLHF
CDR3 DNA: TGTGCCAGCAGCTTGGGGGGACAGAGAAGTTCACCCCTCCACTTT

J gene: TRBJ1-6
V gene: TRBV6-5
clone size: .
D gene: .
CDR3 protein: CASSYSGGRDSPLHF
CDR3 DNA: TGTGCCAGCAGTTACTCCGGGGGAAGGGATTCACCCCTCCACTTT

J gene: TRBJ1-6
V gene: TRBV9
clone size: .
D gene: .
CDR3 protein: CASSVGQTYSPLHF
CDR3 DNA: TGTGCCAGCAGCGTAGGACAGACTTATTCACCCCTCCACTTT

J gene: TRBJ1-2
V gene: TRBV9
clone size: .
D gene: .
CDR3 protein: CASSVWSRRRGGYTF
CDR3 DNA: TGTGCCAGCAGCGTATGGTCCCGACGCCGTGGTGGCTACACCTTC

J gene: TRBJ2-2
V gene: TRBV24-1
clone size: few
D gene: .
CDR3 protein: CATSDYRDAGELFF
CDR3 DNA: TGTGCCACCAGTGATTACAGGGATGCCGGGGAGCTGTTTTTT

J gene: TRBJ2-3
V gene: TRBV3-1/TRBV3-2
clone size: .
D gene: TRBD2
CDR3 protein: CASSPVLRGGRRDTQYF
CDR3 DNA: TGTGCCAGCAGCCCGGTGCTGCGGGGGGGCCGGAGAGATACGCAGTATTTT

J gene: TRBJ2-2
V gene: TRBV29-1
clone size: .
D gene: .
CDR3 protein: CSVASGSRTGELFF
CDR3 DNA: TGCAGCGTTGCGTCGGGCAGCAGGACCGGGGAGCTGTTTTTT

J gene: TRBJ1-2
V gene: TRBV2
clone size: medium-sized
D gene: TRBD1
CDR3 protein: CASSEEGAGGGYTF
CDR3 DNA: TGTGCCAGCAGTGAAGAGGGGGCAGGGGGAGGCTACACCTTC

J gene: TRBJ2-1
V gene: TRBV6-6
clone size: few
D gene: TRBD2
CDR3 protein: CASSRLAGRYNEQFF
CDR3 DNA: TGTGCCAGCAGCCGACTAGCGGGGCGTTACAATGAGCAGTTCTTC

J gene: TRBJ2-2
V gene: TRBV7-6
clone size: .
D gene: TRBD2
CDR3 protein: CASSPILSSGGARELFF
CDR3 DNA: TGTGCCAGCAGCCCGATCCTCTCCAGCGGGGGGGCCCGGGAGCTGTTTTTT

J gene: TRBJ2-5
V gene: TRBV19
clone size: .
D gene: TRBD2
CDR3 protein: CASSTLLAGTSETQYF
CDR3 DNA: TGTGCCAGTAGTACATTACTAGCGGGGACTTCGGAGACCCAGTACTTC

J gene: TRBJ2-2
V gene: TRBV5-5
clone size: .
D gene: .
CDR3 protein: CASSLGSYTGELFF
CDR3 DNA: TGTGCCAGCAGCTTAGGGAGTTACACCGGGGAGCTGTTTTTT

J gene: TRBJ1-5
V gene: TRBV29-1
clone size: .
D gene: .
CDR3 protein: CSVREEHSQPQHF
CDR3 DNA: TGCAGCGTTCGAGAAGAGCACAGTCAGCCCCAGCATTTT

J gene: TRBJ2-5
V gene: TRBV5-6
clone size: .
D gene: .
CDR3 protein: CASSLAVGGETQYF
CDR3 DNA: TGTGCCAGCAGCTTGGCCGTGGGGGGAGAGACCCAGTACTTC

J gene: TRBJ2-2
V gene: TRBV30
clone size: .
D gene: .
CDR3 protein: CAWRVRGRNTGELFF
CDR3 DNA: TGTGCCTGGAGAGTGAGGGGGAGGAACACCGGGGAGCTGTTTTTT

J gene: TRBJ2-1
V gene: TRBV6-5
clone size: .
D gene: TRBD2
CDR3 protein: CASSYDGLAGNEQFF
CDR3 DNA: TGTGCCAGCAGTTACGATGGACTAGCCGGGAATGAGCAGTTCTTC

J gene: TRBJ2-7
V gene: TRBV28
clone size: .
D gene: TRBD2
CDR3 protein: CASSSQQRGTYEQYF
CDR3 DNA: TGTGCCAGCAGTTCACAGCAGCGGGGGACCTACGAGCAGTACTTC

J gene: TRBJ2-1
V gene: TRBV20-1
clone size: .
D gene: .
CDR3 protein: CSARDLNEQFF
CDR3 DNA: TGCAGTGCTAGAGATTTGAATGAGCAGTTCTTC

J gene: TRBJ1-2
V gene: TRBV5-4
clone size: .
D gene: .
CDR3 protein: CASSLKWGGSNYGYTF
CDR3 DNA: TGTGCCAGCAGCTTGAAATGGGGGGGAAGTAACTATGGCTACACCTTC

J gene: TRBJ2-3
V gene: TRBV19
clone size: .
D gene: TRBD2
CDR3 protein: CASNLAGVTDTQYF
CDR3 DNA: TGTGCCAGTAATCTAGCGGGAGTCACAGATACGCAGTATTTT

J gene: TRBJ2-7
V gene: TRBV12-3/TRBV12-4
clone size: .
D gene: TRBD1
CDR3 protein: CASSTRDRGQYF
CDR3 DNA: TGTGCCAGCAGTACACGGGACAGGGGGCAGTACTTC

J gene: TRBJ2-7
V gene: TRBV5-5
clone size: once
D gene: TRBD2
CDR3 protein: CASSLGAGGIYEQYF
CDR3 DNA: TGTGCCAGCAGCTTAGGAGCGGGGGGTATCTACGAGCAGTACTTC

J gene: TRBJ2-1
V gene: TRBV28
clone size: .
D gene: .
CDR3 protein: CASSSNRAIAYNEQFF
CDR3 DNA: TGTGCCAGCAGTTCCAACAGGGCTATCGCCTACAATGAGCAGTTCTTC

J gene: TRBJ2-7
V gene: TRBV18
clone size: .
D gene: .
CDR3 protein: CASSAVPGTDYEQYF
CDR3 DNA: TGTGCCAGCTCAGCCGTCCCCGGGACGGACTACGAGCAGTACTTC

J gene: TRBJ2-2
V gene: TRBV4-1
clone size: .
D gene: TRBD1
CDR3 protein: CASSQDLTGTGELFF
CDR3 DNA: TGCGCCAGCAGCCAAGATCTGACAGGGACCGGGGAGCTGTTTTTT